This T cell receptor (beta chain) was profiled in a study of post-analysis software for immune sequencing data (dated by TCRdb to about 2015). Context from the whole study: Recorded disease courses included relapsing-remitting, secondary progressive and progressive-relapsing multiple sclerosis, with some patients lacking subtype annotation. The patient repertoires were compared against approximately twelve previously published healthy control repertoires obtained from donors aged roughly 6 to 25 years. A subset of samples was prepared in parallel using single-end sample barcoding, then pooled and co-amplified after Illumina adapter ligation.

Details on this clonotype: Its antigen is unknown. No per-base quality is available; no much larger clone lies one base away.

The protocol used for the library was PCR. The reads were generated on an Illumina HiSeq 2500. Unique molecular identifiers were incorporated into TCR beta cDNA libraries to reduce PCR and sequencing biases. Per 1 to 10 million input T cells, some 500,000 cDNA molecules were obtained, such that each molecule approximated one T cell. The same protocol used for the earlier healthy control dataset was applied to prepare and sequence the patient libraries. Within a given batch, samples were prepared together, multiplexed and sequenced on the same HiSeq lane. Concerning the study's data processing: MIGEC handled the raw barcoded reads, throwing out single-read molecular identifier groups before consensus assembly and CDR3 extraction. Clonotype tables were post-analysed with VDJtools, and diversity was normalized by down-sampling all datasets to the smallest sample size. To correct batch-related cross-sample contamination, repertoire overlap clustering matched CDR3 amino acid sequences but not nucleotide sequences. The public sequencing data were trimmed at Q25 with fastp and processed into clonotypes with MiXCR by TCRdb, which kept only in-frame beta chains. Every distinct CDR3 protein forms one entry, paired with its most common genes and DNA. The V and J calls come from TCRdb's annotation, not from the publication. A total of roughly 870,000 distinct CDR3 sequences appear in this sample, approximately 53% of them only once. The biggest ten clones account for around 4.5% of the sample.

Trimming takes 0 bases off V and 3 bases off J; junction bases not matched to a gene: 6. Including cysteine and phenylalanine, the CDR3 has 17 amino acids. Left in the record is the CDR3 DNA by itself, 51 bases read in frame from the first base. Reading the germline V gene gives CDR1 MGHRA and CDR2 YSYEKL. The investigation overall reported the following: The multiple sclerosis patient group was slightly younger than the control group. When samples were clustered directly using the F measure, samples prepared in the same batch co-clustered strongly, which prompted a batch-effect correction. Patients showed significantly higher frequencies than controls for five TRBV segments, among them TRBV5-6, TRBV5-1 and TRBV20-1. Multiple sclerosis patients had significantly lower normalized Chao1 diversity than controls, a result that suggests substantial peripheral T-cell clonal expansion.

TCR beta repertoires were profiled from peripheral blood of 13 young patients with multiple sclerosis to demonstrate the VDJtools post-analysis software. The patients with multiple sclerosis were children and adolescents between about 6 and 15 years of age. Rearrangement joined TRBV4-1 to TRBJ1-5; 9 junctional bases match TRBD1. The specimen sequenced was blood. The sequence derives from a girl between 5 and 17 years old with multiple sclerosis. The CDR3 protein sequence reads: CASSQESWTGDNQPQHF. The sequence in DNA is TGCGCCAGCAGCCAAGAATCCTGGACAGGGGACAATCAGCCCCAGCATTTT.